This TCR beta chain derives from a study of blood T cells in healthy people across ages. Regarding the study as a whole: Since the PBMCs were unsorted, naive and antigen-experienced cells could not be conclusively compared.

With a J-beta primer mix and a sample-barcoded 5' primer, a second PCR ran 7 to 11 cycles. TCRdb re-called the 5' RACE reads through MiXCR, storing one row per CDR3 protein. This table holds under 950,000 distinct CDR3 sequences, about 20% found once. In its sample, this clonotype was seen a few times. Its antigen is undetermined. The material sequenced was blood. This clonotype was sampled from a man aged 65-85 years in good health.

CDR3 bases: TGTGCCAGCAGCCCGCGAGCTCAACGCTTTGAGACCTTC. The encoded protein is CASSPRAQRFETF. The J gene is TRBJ1-2, the V gene TRBV6-6, with no clear D. The CDR3 extends over 13 amino acids. The germline CDR1 and CDR2 sequences are MNHNY and SVGAGI (reference sequence). V lost 6 bases, J lost 14 bases, and 22 bases lay in between.